The clone carrying this TCR beta chain was counted a few times. Its antigen is unknown. Other DNA sequences in this specimen translate into the identical CDR3. This sample was included in a study of cytomegalovirus exposure and HLA in healthy donors. It was with 60 Vbeta and 13 Jbeta primers that the PCR ran. Clones were sequenced by immunoSEQ multiplex PCR, and TCRdb holds only the in-frame ones, with some missing. This sample yields approximately 190,000 clones, of which 84% are seen a single time; 0.25% to 0.3% belongs to the top ten. Study results and limitations: In a later analysis, across HLA loci, associated TCR counts were highest for DRB1, lowest for HLA-C.

The CDR3 loop spans 13 amino acids. Deletions cut 0 bases from V and 4 bases from J, with 3 bases between. Germline V CDR1 and CDR2: MRHNA, SNTAGT. The source is a boy aged 5-17 years in good health and CMV-seronegative. V gene TRBV6-4 combines with J gene TRBJ2-2; D not certain. Source material: PBMCs. CDR3 nucleotides: TGTGCCAGCAGTGACTCTAGCACCGGGGAGCTGTTTTTT. Amino acids: CASSDSSTGELFF.